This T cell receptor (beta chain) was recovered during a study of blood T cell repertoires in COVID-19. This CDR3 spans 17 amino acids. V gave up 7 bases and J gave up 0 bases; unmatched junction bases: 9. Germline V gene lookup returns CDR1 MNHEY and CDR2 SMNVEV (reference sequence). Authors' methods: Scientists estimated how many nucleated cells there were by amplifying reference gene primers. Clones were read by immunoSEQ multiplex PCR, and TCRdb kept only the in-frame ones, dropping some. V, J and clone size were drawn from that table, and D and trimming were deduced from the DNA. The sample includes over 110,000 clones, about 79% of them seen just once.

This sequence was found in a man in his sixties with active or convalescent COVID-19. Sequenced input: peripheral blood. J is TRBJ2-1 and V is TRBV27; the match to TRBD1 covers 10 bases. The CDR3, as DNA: TGTGCCAGCACTCGACAGGGGGCCTGGAGCTCCTACAATGAGCAGTTCTTC. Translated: CASTRQGAWSSYNEQFF.